The entry that follows covers one T cell receptor beta chain sequence. The antigen remains unidentified. At a deep level, the assay was run. Repertoires were generated with immunoSEQ multiplex PCR, while TCRdb's copy carries only in-frame clones and drops some. The data contain 2.3 million or so clones, approximately 95% of them singletons. This sample stems from a study of shared clonotypes between healthy human individuals. Looking at the study overall: Per-donor plates numbered three CD4 naive, three CD4 memory, two CD8 naive and one CD8 memory.

Study results and limitations: As a rule, naive subsets had a larger estimated richness than memory subsets.

Sequencing was carried out using naive CD4+ T cells from PBMCs. Stated subset: CD45RA+ positively selected. This TCR derives from a man aged 18-30 years in good health. Some clones in this sample may be carry-over from other donors' samples.

This chain's CDR3 is CASASGRVTDTQYF. DNA for the CDR3: TGTGCCAGCGCCAGCGGGAGGGTAACAGATACGCAGTATTTT. V is TRBV6-1 and J is TRBJ2-3, with TRBD2 matching over 10 bases. The CDR3 loop spans 14 amino acids. CDR1 MNHNS and CDR2 SASEGT come from the germline V gene. V shed 8 bases, J shed 3 bases, and the junction held 5 bases outside the gene matches.